The rows below give T cell receptor beta chains drawn from one sample of a study of T cell changes during pregnancy in multiple sclerosis. Clones were read by immunoSEQ multiplex PCR, and TCRdb kept only the in-frame ones, dropping some. The table records almost 50,000 clones, about 90% of them present only once. Specimen: CD4+ T cells from peripheral blood mononuclear cells, collected in the second trimester of pregnancy. The receptor set was obtained from a female donor in good health, enrolled as a control in a pregnancy study. The CDR3 runs from the conserved cysteine through the conserved F or W. A D gene is named only where the DNA matches it firmly. Size is stated for part of the rows, as once, few or many counts, or as a class when the clone is expanded.

NA	NA	TRBV7-2	TRBJ1-2	CASSLVITAIDGYTF	TGTGCCAGCAGCTTAGTAATCACAGCCATTGATGGCTACACCTTC
NA	NA	TRBV5-5	TRBJ2-3	CASSSQGSDTQYF	TGTGCCAGCAGCTCGCAGGGATCAGATACGCAGTATTTT
NA	TRBD2	TRBV5-5	TRBJ2-4	CASSLGGGRDIQYF	TGTGCCAGCAGTTTGGGCGGGGGGAGAGACATTCAGTACTTC
NA	NA	TRBV15	TRBJ1-1	CATSRQGGRDTEAFF	TGTGCCACCAGCAGACAAGGGGGGAGGGACACTGAAGCTTTCTTT
NA	TRBD1	TRBV5-1	TRBJ2-3	CASSLEAGTGIGTDTQYF	TGCGCCAGCAGCTTGGAAGCCGGGACAGGGATCGGCACAGATACGCAGTATTTT
once	NA	TRBV7-2	TRBJ2-2	CASSRNFRASTGELFF	TGTGCCAGCAGCCGAAACTTCAGGGCGAGCACCGGGGAGCTGTTTTTT
NA	NA	TRBV7-2	TRBJ2-3	CASSPLRGADTQYF	TGTGCCAGCAGCCCCTTAAGGGGCGCAGATACGCAGTATTTT
NA	TRBD2	TRBV5-4	TRBJ2-3	CASSLRSGGPQDTQYF	TGTGCCAGCAGCTTAAGGAGCGGGGGGCCCCAAGATACGCAGTATTTT
NA	TRBD1	TRBV11-3	TRBJ2-5	CASSLLEGTGVGETQYF	TGTGCCAGCAGCTTATTGGAAGGGACAGGGGTGGGGGAGACCCAGTACTTC
NA	NA	TRBV7-8	TRBJ1-1	CASIPLGRTEAFF	TGTGCCAGCATCCCCCTGGGGAGAACTGAAGCTTTCTTT